The 13 T cell receptor beta chains listed next were all sequenced from one sample in a study of cytomegalovirus exposure and HLA in healthy donors. Both 60 Vbeta primers and 13 Jbeta primers went into the PCR. Sequencing was performed with immunoSEQ multiplex PCR; in TCRdb, only in-frame clones are kept and a portion is missing. There are around 150,000 clones in the sample; approximately 81% occur only once, and approximately 7% lies in the top ten. Input material: PBMCs. These receptors were taken from a woman aged 30 to 39 in good health and CMV-seropositive.

V usage is TRBV7-3 and J usage is TRBJ1-2, with D unclear. V was cut by 2 bases and J by 6 bases, with 19 bases left in between. Germline V gene lookup returns CDR1 SGHTA and CDR2 FQGTGA. This CDR3 contains 16 residues. The CDR3 coding sequence is TGTGCCAGCAGCTTATCCCCTCTACCCTTAACTAATGGCTACACCTTC. It yields the protein CASSLSPLPLTNGYTF.

Comments on this clone: Other DNA variants within this sample encode the same CDR3. The rearrangement uses TRBV9 and TRBJ2-7; D gene uncertain. Deletions cut 0 bases from V and 0 bases from J, with 7 bases between. CDR1 and CDR2 from the germline V gene are SGDLS and YYNGEE. The CDR3 runs to 14 residues. The DNA of the CDR3 is TGTGCCAGCAGCGTAGGAAGCAACTCCTACGAGCAGTACTTC. It is translated as CASSVGSNSYEQYF.

The chain joins TRBV19 to TRBJ2-6; 7 nucleotides align to TRBD1. The V gene's germline CDR1 is LNHDA and CDR2 SQIVND (reference sequence). The CDR3 is 17 residues long. Germline trimming cut 7 bases from V and 0 bases from J; bases unmatched to any gene: 9. The CDR3 sequence: CASKTGVPGSGANVLTF. CDR3 DNA: TGTGCCAGTAAAACAGGGGTACCTGGCTCTGGGGCCAACGTCCTGACTTTC.

The gene calls are TRBV9 and TRBJ1-5; D not certain. Germline V gene data show CDR1 as SGDLS and CDR2 as YYNGEE. The CDR3 is 13 residues long. Trimming cost V 2 bases and J 7 bases, with 10 bases left between them. The CDR3 loop is CASSVRVGQPQHF. CDR3 nucleotide sequence: TGTGCCAGCAGCGTTCGGGTTGGACAGCCCCAGCATTTT.

This clone was counted between two and nine times. The chain joins TRBV5-1 to TRBJ2-5; D remains unclear. Germline CDR1 reads SGHRS; CDR2 reads YFSETQ. This CDR3 contains 11 residues. Between the trimmed V and J ends, which lost 5 bases and 2 bases, there was a span of 4 bases. CDR3 protein: CASSLQETQYF. Here the CDR3 DNA reads TGCGCCAGCAGTCTTCAAGAGACCCAGTACTTC.

As concerns this clone: The sample has other DNA sequences that encode this CDR3 too. The chain uses TRBV7-2 and TRBJ2-5; 7 nucleotides agree with TRBD2. Looked up from germline, CDR1 is SGHTA and CDR2 is FQGNSA. CDR3 length: 14 amino acids. V lost 1 base to trimming and J lost 5 bases; unmatched junction nucleotides: 4. CDR3 in amino acids: CASSLVAGEETQYF. The CDR3 DNA is TGTGCCAGCAGCTTAGTGGCGGGGGAGGAGACCCAGTACTTC.

The chain couples TRBV19 to TRBJ2-3, with TRBD2 identical over 14 bases. J gave up 6 bases and V 5 bases, and 4 bases lay outside the gene matches. There are 15 residues in the CDR3. Germline assignment: CDR1 LNHDA and CDR2 SQIVND (reference sequence). The chain's CDR3 is CASSAGLAGVDTQYF. In DNA form, the CDR3 reads TGTGCCAGTAGTGCGGGACTAGCGGGGGTTGATACGCAGTATTTT.

A remark on this clone: The junction and the germline gene differ at one end; a read error may be behind it. Here the CDR3 reads CASSPTLHTTRRVF. CDR3 sequence (DNA): TGTGCCAGCAGTCCTACCTTACATACTACCCGGAGGGTTTTT. This chain joins TRBV27 and TRBJ2-3, with D possibly TRBD2 on 6 matching bases. The CDR3 loop spans 14 amino acids. Germline CDR1 is MNHEY and CDR2 is SMNVEV (reference sequence).

The genes are TRBV5-1 and TRBJ1-1, with D maybe TRBD1 (6 bases). V dropped 2 bases and J dropped 3 bases, with 14 bases sitting between them. Germline assignment: CDR1 SGHRS and CDR2 YFSETQ. This CDR3 has 15 residues. The chain's CDR3 is CASSLTGLGDTEAFF. In nucleotides, the CDR3 is TGCGCCAGCAGCTTAACAGGGTTGGGGGACACTGAAGCTTTCTTT.

The V and J genes are TRBV9 and TRBJ2-1; TRBD2 might be the D (6 bases). V lost 0 bases to trimming and J lost 8 bases, with 12 bases between them. The CDR3 runs 14 residues. Germline CDR1 is SGDLS and CDR2 is YYNGEE. CDR3 nucleotides: TGTGCCAGCAGCGTAGCCGGGTCGGGGGATGAGCAGTTCTTC. Translated, it gives CASSVAGSGDEQFF.

The rearrangement uses TRBV28 and TRBJ1-1; D is unresolved. This CDR3 is 13 amino acids long. Germline lookup yields CDR1 MDHEN and CDR2 SYDVKM. V gave up 4 bases and J gave up 10 bases, with 16 bases separating them. The CDR3 DNA is TGTGCCAGCAGTTCCTCGGGGAGGGTTCGAGCTTTCTTT. Translating it yields CASSSSGRVRAFF.

The rearrangement joins TRBV28 to TRBJ2-4; TRBD2 might be the D (6 bases). V dropped 3 bases and J dropped 6 bases, with 9 bases sitting between them. From germline, CDR1 is MDHEN and CDR2 SYDVKM. The CDR3 runs to 13 residues. CDR3 nucleotides: TGTGCCAGCAGTTTGGGGACTGTAAACATTCAGTACTTC. This codes for CASSLGTVNIQYF.

The chain is built from TRBV5-6 and TRBJ1-2; weak D call: TRBD1 (6 bases). The CDR3 is made up of 11 amino acids. Germline V gene data show CDR1 as SGHDT and CDR2 as YYEEEE. Trimming removed 3 bases at V and 12 bases at J, with 12 bases between. This CDR3 is CASSSGGPNTF. CDR3 nucleotides: TGTGCCAGCAGCTCGGGGGGGCCGAACACCTTC.